This T cell receptor (beta chain) was retrieved from a study of low-dose radiotherapy and immunotherapy resistance in tumors. Study details: A dose of 0.5 Gy per fraction was delivered to Cohort 1 every 2 weeks, for a total of 6.5 Gy. A dose of 1 Gy per fraction every two weeks went to Cohort 2, totaling 13 Gy over 26 weeks.

It was nivolumab, ipilimumab, aspirin, low-dose cyclophosphamide and low-dose radiotherapy that donors received. TRAV- and TRBV-specific primers, spanning alpha and beta chains, primed first-strand cDNA. With a constant-region primer and a V-primer adapter, TCRs were subjected to about 20 PCR cycles of amplification. Amplification of the isolated mRNA used in vitro transcription. Via MiXCR, TCRdb re-called the reads, giving one row per CDR3 protein. Here the sample spans approximately 11,000 distinct CDR3 sequences, more than 55% being singletons. This receptor was obtained from a human donor with advanced metastatic prostate, ovarian, gallbladder or colorectal cancer (not recorded which). This table probably holds off-target reads from a library built for another chain.

The CDR3 sequence is CASSQSSNTGELFF. DNA of the CDR3: TGCGCCAGCAGCCAAAGTTCGAACACCGGGGAGCTGTTTTTT. The chain is built from TRBV4-3 and TRBJ2-2; no clear D. The CDR3 is 14 amino acids. The germline gives CDR1 LGHNA, CDR2 YSLEER. Trimming cost V 2 bases and J 0 bases, with 4 bases left between them.